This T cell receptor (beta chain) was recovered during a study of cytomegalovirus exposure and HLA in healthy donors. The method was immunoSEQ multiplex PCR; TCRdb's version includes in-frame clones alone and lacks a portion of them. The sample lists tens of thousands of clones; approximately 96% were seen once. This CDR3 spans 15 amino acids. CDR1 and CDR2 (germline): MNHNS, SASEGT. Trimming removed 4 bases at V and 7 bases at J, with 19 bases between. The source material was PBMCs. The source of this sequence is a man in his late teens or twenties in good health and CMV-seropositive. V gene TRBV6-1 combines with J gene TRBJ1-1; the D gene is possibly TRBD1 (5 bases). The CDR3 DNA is TGTGCCAGCAGTGCGACTTTCAGGGTGGGTGATGAAGCTTTCTTT. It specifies CASSATFRVGDEAFF.